This section outlines one T cell receptor beta chain sequence together with its context. The germline V and J ends were trimmed by 3 bases and 8 bases, with 11 bases remaining between them. This CDR3 spans 13 amino acids. Per germline, CDR1 SGHNT and CDR2 YENEEA. TCRdb called the RT-PCR reads again in MiXCR, with one record for every CDR3 protein. The sample shows about 680,000 distinct CDR3 sequences, 13% to 15% of them seen only once. The specimen was memory CD4+ T cells from blood. The chain recombines TRBV11-3 with TRBJ2-1; D not resolved. The sequence was collected from a female donor in good health, serving as a healthy control. The CDR3 protein is CASSLGSAYEQFF. The DNA of the CDR3 is TGTGCCAGCAGCTTGGGCTCAGCGTATGAGCAGTTCTTC.